Shown below are 12 T cell receptor beta chains from a single sample sequenced in a study of blood T cell repertoires in COVID-19. Sequenced by immunoSEQ multiplex PCR; TCRdb stores in-frame clones only, minus some. The sample shows under 300,000 clones, 86% of them seen only once. Sample: peripheral blood. These receptor sequences come from a man older than 75 with acute or convalescent COVID-19.

This clone was counted once. The V and J genes are TRBV7-9 and TRBJ2-1; 9 nucleotides align to TRBD2. Trimming removed 4 bases from V and 2 bases from J; junction bases left unmatched: 6. CDR1 is SEHNR and CDR2 is FQNEAQ in the germline V gene (reference sequence). The CDR3 length is 16 residues. Here the CDR3 reads CASSSSGRPTYNEQFF. As DNA, the CDR3 is TGTGCCAGCAGCTCAAGCGGGAGGCCGACCTACAATGAGCAGTTCTTC. Together with reference TRBV7-9 and TRBJ2-1, the CDR3 gives the full variable domain: DTGVSQNPRHKITKRGQNVTFRCDPISEHNRLYWYRQTLGQGPEFLTYFQNEAQLEKSRLLSDRFSAERPKGSFSTLEIQRTEQGDSAMYLCASSSSGRPTYNEQFFGPGTRLTVL.

The chain carries TRBV19 and TRBJ1-2; D ambiguous. The V gene's germline CDR1 is LNHDA and CDR2 SQIVND (reference sequence). V lost 5 bases to trimming and J lost 5 bases, with 9 bases between them. The CDR3 length is 12 residues. CDR3 amino acids: CASSELRYGYTF. The CDR3 DNA reads TGTGCCAGTAGTGAGTTGCGGTATGGCTACACCTTC.

This chain links TRBV6-6 with TRBJ1-1; tentative D call: TRBD1 (5 bases). V was cut by 6 bases and J by 4 bases, with 18 bases left in between. From germline, CDR1 is MNHNY and CDR2 SVGAGI (reference sequence). The CDR3 runs 15 residues. The DNA of the CDR3 is TGTGCCAGCAGGGAACCGCAGGGAACGGTCACTGAAGCTTTCTTT. It yields the protein CASREPQGTVTEAFF.

V and J are TRBV6-5 and TRBJ1-4, with 9 bases lining up with TRBD1. V lost 6 bases and J lost 3; bases outside the gene matches: 2. This CDR3 has 14 amino acids. Germline CDR1 is MNHEY and CDR2 is SVGAGI. For the CDR3, the DNA is TGTGCCAGCAGCAGGGACAGGGCTAATGAAAAACTGTTTTTT. Residues: CASSRDRANEKLFF.

The V and J genes are TRBV24-1 and TRBJ2-1; the match to TRBD2 covers 7 bases. V trimming: 7 bases; J trimming: 1 base; junction bases outside the gene matches: 3. From germline, CDR1 is KGHDR and CDR2 SFDVKD. This CDR3 is 14 amino acids long. The CDR3 DNA sequence: TGTGCCACCAGGGGGGAGGGATCCTACAATGAGCAGTTCTTC. It codes for CATRGEGSYNEQFF.

The genes are TRBV6-5 and TRBJ2-3; TRBD1 matches 9 bases. The V segment lost 6 bases and the J segment 3 bases; nucleotides outside the gene matches: 4. In germline, CDR1 is MNHEY, CDR2 SVGAGI. The CDR3 has 14 residues. CDR3 in amino acids: CASRGQGRTDTQYF. DNA for the CDR3: TGTGCCAGCAGGGGACAGGGTAGGACAGATACGCAGTATTTT.

This clone has just one count. The chain uses TRBV5-1 and TRBJ1-1; the D gene is possibly TRBD1 (6 bases). V dropped 4 bases and J dropped 1 base, with 17 bases sitting between them. Germline CDR1 is SGHRS and CDR2 is YFSETQ. The CDR3 consists of 16 residues. The DNA for the CDR3 is TGCGCCAGCAGCGTACTATCGGACAGACGGAACACTGAAGCTTTCTTT. This gives the protein CASSVLSDRRNTEAFF. Drawing the rest from reference TRBV5-1 and TRBJ1-1, the complete variable domain is KAGVTQTPRYLIKTRGQQVTLSCSPISGHRSVSWYQQTPGQGLQFLFEYFSETQRNKGNFPGRFSGRQFSNSRSEMNVSTLELGDSALYLCASSVLSDRRNTEAFFGQGTRLTVV.

This clone was seen only once. The chain joins TRBV7-6 to TRBJ2-2, with TRBD1 matching 9 bases. The J segment lost 7 bases and the V segment lost 1 base, leaving 4 bases of the junction unmatched. The CDR3 loop spans 15 amino acids. Germline CDR1 SGHVS, CDR2 FNYEAQ. CDR3 bases: TGTGCCAGCAGCTTAGGGACAGGGGTTAACGGGGAGCTGTTTTTT. This sequence encodes CASSLGTGVNGELFF.

The CDR3 sequence is CASSSKRGGQGPNEQFF. CDR3 bases: TGTGCCAGCAGTTCGAAGAGGGGAGGACAGGGGCCCAATGAGCAGTTCTTC. The chain couples TRBV27 to TRBJ2-1, with 9 nucleotides matching TRBD1. Losses at the gene ends were 4 bases for V and 6 bases for J; bases not matched to a gene: 13. The CDR3 sequence is 17 residues long. Germline V gene sequence: CDR1 MNHEY, CDR2 SMNVEV (reference sequence).

The chain uses TRBV18 and TRBJ1-2, with TRBD1 matching 8 bases. Germline trimming cut 3 bases from V and 8 bases from J; bases unmatched to any gene: 2. The CDR3 covers 12 residues. Germline loops: CDR1 KGHSH, CDR2 LQKENI. CDR3 sequence (DNA): TGTGCCAGCTCACCGGACAGGGACGGCTACACCTTC. As protein: CASSPDRDGYTF.

The chain couples TRBV6-5 to TRBJ2-1, with 9 bases fitting TRBD2. V lost 4 bases, J lost 2 bases, and 3 bases stayed unmatched. Germline CDR1 is MNHEY and CDR2 is SVGAGI. There are 15 residues in the CDR3. The CDR3, as DNA: TGTGCCAGCAGTTCAACTAGCGGGCCCTACAATGAGCAGTTCTTC. It yields the protein CASSSTSGPYNEQFF.

This chain uses TRBV4-2 with TRBJ1-4, with 7 bases identical to TRBD1. The J segment lost 7 bases and the V segment lost 4 bases, leaving 12 bases of the junction unmatched. The V gene's germline CDR1 is LGHNA and CDR2 YNFKEQ. This CDR3 is 16 amino acids long. In nucleotides, the CDR3 is TGTGCCAGCAGCCCGCACCCTTTGTCAGGGGGTGAAAAACTGTTTTTT. It specifies CASSPHPLSGGEKLFF.